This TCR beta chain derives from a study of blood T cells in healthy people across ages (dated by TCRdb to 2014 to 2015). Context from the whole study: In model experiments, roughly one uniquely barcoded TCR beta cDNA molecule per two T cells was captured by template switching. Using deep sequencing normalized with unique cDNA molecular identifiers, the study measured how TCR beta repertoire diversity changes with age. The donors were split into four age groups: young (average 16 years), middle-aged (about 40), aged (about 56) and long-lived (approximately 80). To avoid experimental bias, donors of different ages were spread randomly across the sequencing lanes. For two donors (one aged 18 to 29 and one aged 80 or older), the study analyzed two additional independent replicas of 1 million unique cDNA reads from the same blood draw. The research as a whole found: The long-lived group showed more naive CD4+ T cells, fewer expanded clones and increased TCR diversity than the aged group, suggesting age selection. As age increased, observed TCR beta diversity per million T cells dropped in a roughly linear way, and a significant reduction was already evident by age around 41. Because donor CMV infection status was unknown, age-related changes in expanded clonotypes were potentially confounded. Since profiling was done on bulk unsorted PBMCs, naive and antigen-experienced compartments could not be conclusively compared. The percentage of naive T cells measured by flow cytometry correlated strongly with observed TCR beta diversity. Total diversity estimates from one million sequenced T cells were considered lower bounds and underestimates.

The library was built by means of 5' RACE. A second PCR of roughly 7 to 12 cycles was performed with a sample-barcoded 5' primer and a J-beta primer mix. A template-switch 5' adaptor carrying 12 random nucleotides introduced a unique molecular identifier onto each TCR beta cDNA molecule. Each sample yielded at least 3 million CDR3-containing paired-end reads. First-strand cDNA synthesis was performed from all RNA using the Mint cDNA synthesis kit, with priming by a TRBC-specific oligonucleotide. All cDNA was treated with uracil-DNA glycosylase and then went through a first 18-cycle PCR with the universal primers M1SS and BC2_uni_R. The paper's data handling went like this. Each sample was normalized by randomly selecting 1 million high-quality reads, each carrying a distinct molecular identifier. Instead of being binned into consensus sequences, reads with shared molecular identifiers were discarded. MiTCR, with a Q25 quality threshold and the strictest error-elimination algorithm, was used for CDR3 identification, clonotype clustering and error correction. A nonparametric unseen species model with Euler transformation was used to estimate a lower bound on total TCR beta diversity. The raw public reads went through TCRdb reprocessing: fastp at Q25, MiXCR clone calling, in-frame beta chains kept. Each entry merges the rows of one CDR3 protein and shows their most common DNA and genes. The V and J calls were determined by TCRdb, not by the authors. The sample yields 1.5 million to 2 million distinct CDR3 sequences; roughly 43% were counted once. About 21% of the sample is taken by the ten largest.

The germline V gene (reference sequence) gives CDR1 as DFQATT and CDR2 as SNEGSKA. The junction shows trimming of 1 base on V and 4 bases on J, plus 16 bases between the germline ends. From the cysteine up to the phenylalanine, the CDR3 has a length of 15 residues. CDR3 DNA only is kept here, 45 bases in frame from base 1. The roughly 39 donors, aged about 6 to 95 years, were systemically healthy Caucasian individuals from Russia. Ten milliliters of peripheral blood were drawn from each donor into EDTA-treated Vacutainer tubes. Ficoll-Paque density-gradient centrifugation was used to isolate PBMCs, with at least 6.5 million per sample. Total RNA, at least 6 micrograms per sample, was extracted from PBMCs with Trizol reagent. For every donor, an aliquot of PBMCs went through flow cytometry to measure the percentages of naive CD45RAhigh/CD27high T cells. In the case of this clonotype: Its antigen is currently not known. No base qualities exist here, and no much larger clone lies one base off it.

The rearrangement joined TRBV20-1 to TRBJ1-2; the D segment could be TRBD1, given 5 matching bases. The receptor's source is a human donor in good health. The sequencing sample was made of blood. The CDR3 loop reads CSARVSHRGVYGYTF. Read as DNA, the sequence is TGCAGTGCTAGAGTGTCCCACCGAGGGGTCTATGGCTACACCTTC.